This T cell receptor beta chain was identified during a study of T cell responses to AZD1222 COVID-19 vaccine. Study observations and caveats: Spike-spanning, vaccine-associated CD4 TCRs were dominant at 160-218 and 743-854. Sampled repertoires all dated from after the peak T cell response. Breadth and depth of Spike-specific TCRs rose after two AZD1222 doses.

Sequenced by immunoSEQ multiplex PCR; TCRdb stores in-frame clones only, minus some. The table records around 190,000 clones, 92% of them present only once. Germline CDR1 is SQVTM and CDR2 is ANQGSEA. The V gene end was trimmed by 4 bases and the J gene end by 1 base; junction bases not matched to a gene: 4. The CDR3 sequence is 14 residues long. As concerns this clone: No antigen is known for it.

The material sequenced was peripheral blood, taken on day 0 of AZD1222 vaccination. V usage is TRBV29-1 and J usage is TRBJ2-3; TRBD1 aligns across 8 bases. The receptor's source is an adult in good health. CDR3: CSVGTGRRTDTQYF. The CDR3 DNA is TGCAGCGTTGGGACAGGGAGACGCACAGATACGCAGTATTTT.